Presented here are 3 T cell receptor beta chains from one specimen sequenced in a study of T cells expressing NK-cell markers. TCRdb reworked the 5' RACE reads into one entry per CDR3 protein, no DNA. The table for this sample gives 300,000 to 450,000 distinct CDR3 sequences. What was sequenced was blood T cells: a sorted CD56 or NKG2C T cell subset, CD4+ or CD8+ T cells, or bulk PBMC T cells (not recorded which). Receptors originate from a man aged 18 to 70 in good health.

The rearrangement links TRBV18 to TRBJ2-7; absent DNA, TCRdb's TRBD1 call cannot be checked. Looked up from germline, CDR1 is KGHSH and CDR2 is LQKENI. The CDR3 length is 15 residues. The chain's CDR3 is CASSPKGVASYEQYF.

The V call is TRBV20-1, the J call TRBJ1-1; TCRdb calls TRBD1, which cannot be checked without DNA. CDR1 DFQATT and CDR2 SNEGSKA come from the germline V gene (reference sequence). The CDR3 totals 15 residues. CDR3 protein: CSASKSGARGTEAFF.

The chain combines TRBV27 with TRBJ2-2; TCRdb indicates TRBD2, and absent DNA this call remains unverified. CDR3 length equals 15 residues. The germline gives CDR1 MNHEY, CDR2 SMNVEV (reference sequence). The chain's CDR3 is CASSFRTSGTGELFF.